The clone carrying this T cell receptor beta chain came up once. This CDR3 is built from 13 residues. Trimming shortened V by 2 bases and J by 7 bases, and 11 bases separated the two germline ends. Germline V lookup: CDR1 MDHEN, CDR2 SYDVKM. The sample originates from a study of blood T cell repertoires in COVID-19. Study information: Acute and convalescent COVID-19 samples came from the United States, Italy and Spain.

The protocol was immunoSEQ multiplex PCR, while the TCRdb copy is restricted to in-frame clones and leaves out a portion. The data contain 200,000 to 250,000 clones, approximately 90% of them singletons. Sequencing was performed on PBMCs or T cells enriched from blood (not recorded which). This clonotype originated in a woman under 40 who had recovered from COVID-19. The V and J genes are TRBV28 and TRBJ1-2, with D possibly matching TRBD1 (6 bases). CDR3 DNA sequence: TGTGCCAGCAGTTTAATTAACAGGGCTGGCTACACCTTC. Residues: CASSLINRAGYTF.